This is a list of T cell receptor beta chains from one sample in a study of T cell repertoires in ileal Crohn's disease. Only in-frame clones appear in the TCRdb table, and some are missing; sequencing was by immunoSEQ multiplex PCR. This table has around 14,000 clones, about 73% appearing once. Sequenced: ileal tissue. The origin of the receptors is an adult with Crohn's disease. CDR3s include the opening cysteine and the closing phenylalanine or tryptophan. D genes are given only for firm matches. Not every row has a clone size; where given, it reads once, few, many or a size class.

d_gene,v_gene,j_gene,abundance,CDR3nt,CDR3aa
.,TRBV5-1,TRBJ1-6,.,TGCGCCAGCAGTACAGATTTTAATTCACCCCTCCACTTT,CASSTDFNSPLHF
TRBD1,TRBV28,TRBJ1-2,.,TGTGCCAGCAGTCTCAGACAGGGGGCTTTTACTGGCTACACCTTC,CASSLRQGAFTGYTF
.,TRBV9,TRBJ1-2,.,TGTGCCAGCGGCCAAGGACAGAACTATGGCTACACCTTC,CASGQGQNYGYTF
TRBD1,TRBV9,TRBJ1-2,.,TGTGCCAGCAGCGTAGTCCACAGGGGGAGGGGTGGCTACACCTTC,CASSVVHRGRGGYTF
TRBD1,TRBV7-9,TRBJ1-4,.,TGTGCCAGCAGCTCGGGACAGGGAAATGAAAAACTGTTTTTT,CASSSGQGNEKLFF
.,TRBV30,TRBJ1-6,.,TGTGCCTGGAGCGAGGGCTTCGGTTCACCCCTCCACTTT,CAWSEGFGSPLHF
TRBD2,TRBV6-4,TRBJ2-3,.,TGTGCCAGCAGTGACCAAGCGGGGGCCTTAGATACGCAGTATTTT,CASSDQAGALDTQYF
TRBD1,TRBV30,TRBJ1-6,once,TGTGCCTGCTGGACAGGGAACGATAATTCACCCCTCCACTTT,CACWTGNDNSPLHF
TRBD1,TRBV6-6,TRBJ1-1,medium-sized,TGTGCCAGCAGAACTGACAGGGGAAAAAACACTGAAGCTTTCTTT,CASRTDRGKNTEAFF
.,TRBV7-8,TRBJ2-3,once,TGTGCCAGCAGCCTACAGGGATCAGATACGCAGTATTTT,CASSLQGSDTQYF
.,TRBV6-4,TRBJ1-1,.,TGTGCCAGCAGTCCGTCAGGGGCCACTGAAGCTTTCTTT,CASSPSGATEAFF
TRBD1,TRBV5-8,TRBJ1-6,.,TGTGCCAGCAGCTTGTGGACAGGGGGTCGCAATTCACCCCTCCACTTT,CASSLWTGGRNSPLHF